The sequence of this T cell receptor beta chain was determined in a study of vaccination effects on CD4 cells after COVID-19. The study's findings and limits: Both infection-induced and vaccine-induced clones contracted markedly at late post-vaccination timepoints. Only a single clone (1 of 255 vaccine-induced clones in healthy vaccinees) cross-reacted with common cold coronaviruses.

For this clone: Its specificity is not known.

The CDR3 is 15 amino acids. Germline V gene data show CDR1 as SGHVS and CDR2 as FQNEAQ. V was trimmed by 5 bases and J by 6 bases, leaving 20 bases between them. Sequencing used immunoSEQ multiplex PCR; TCRdb keeps in-frame clones, though not all of them. Among about 65,000 clones listed, 60% to 80% were seen once. Viral peptide pool expansion of antigen-specific CD4+ T cells preceded sequencing in the ViraFEST assay. Following 10 days of culture, CD4+ T cells were isolated. The study found no prior SARS-CoV-2 infection in the vaccine recipients, who tested negative for nucleocapsid antibodies. Peptides at approximately 10 ug/ml and IL-2 at 10 IU/ml were added to 1.5 million to 2.5 million PBMC per well.

The rearrangement uses TRBV7-8 and TRBJ2-7, with D possibly TRBD2 on 5 matching bases. The sequences come from CD4+ T cells from PBMCs cultured with HCoV-NL63 spike peptides, collected before COVID-19 vaccination. The receptor was isolated from a human donor who received a COVID-19 vaccine. In nucleotides, the CDR3 is TGTGCCAGCAGCCCCGGCCCCGGGATTCGCGGCGAGCAGTACGTC. Protein: CASSPGPGIRGEQYV.